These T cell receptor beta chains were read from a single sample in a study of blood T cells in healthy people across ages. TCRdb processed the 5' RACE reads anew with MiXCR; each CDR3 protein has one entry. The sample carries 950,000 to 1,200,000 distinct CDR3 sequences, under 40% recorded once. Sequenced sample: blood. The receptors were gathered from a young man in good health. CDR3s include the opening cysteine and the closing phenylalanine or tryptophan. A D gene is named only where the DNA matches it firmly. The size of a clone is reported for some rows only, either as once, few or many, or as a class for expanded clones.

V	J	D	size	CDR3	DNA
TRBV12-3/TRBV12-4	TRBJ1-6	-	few	CASSFEGPGSPLHF	TGTGCCAGCAGTTTCGAGGGGCCTGGGTCACCCCTCCACTTT
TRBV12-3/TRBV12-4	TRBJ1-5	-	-	CASSPGEGQPQHF	TGTGCCAGCAGTCCTGGCGAGGGCCAGCCCCAGCATTTT
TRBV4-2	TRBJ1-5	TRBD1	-	CASSPSDRVGQPQHF	TGTGCCAGCAGCCCCTCGGACAGGGTTGGGCAGCCCCAGCATTTT
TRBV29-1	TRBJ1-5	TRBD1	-	CSAGTDQPQHF	TGCAGCGCCGGGACAGACCAGCCCCAGCATTTT
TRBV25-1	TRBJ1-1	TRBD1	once	CASSIRTGGEGTEAFF	TGTGCCAGCAGTATTCGGACAGGGGGCGAGGGCACTGAAGCTTTCTTT
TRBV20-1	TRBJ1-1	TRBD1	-	CSATGTADTEAFF	TGCAGTGCTACCGGGACAGCCGACACTGAAGCTTTCTTT
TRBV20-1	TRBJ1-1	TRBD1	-	CSADNRGEGAFF	TGCAGTGCTGACAACAGGGGCGAGGGGGCTTTCTTT
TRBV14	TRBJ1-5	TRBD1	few	CASSYGQGARGNQPQHF	TGTGCCAGCAGCTACGGACAGGGGGCGCGAGGCAATCAGCCCCAGCATTTT
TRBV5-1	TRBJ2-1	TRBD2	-	CASSLGTSFDEQFF	TGCGCCAGCAGCTTGGGGACTAGCTTCGATGAGCAGTTCTTC
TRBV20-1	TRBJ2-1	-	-	CSAPGPLSSYNEQFF	TGCAGTGCGCCGGGCCCGCTAAGCTCCTACAATGAGCAGTTCTTC
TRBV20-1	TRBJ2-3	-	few	CSAARGGFPDTQYF	TGCAGTGCTGCTAGGGGGGGGTTCCCAGATACGCAGTATTTT
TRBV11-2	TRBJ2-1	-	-	CASSSLFIREQFF	TGTGCCAGCAGCTCCCTTTTCATACGGGAGCAGTTCTTC
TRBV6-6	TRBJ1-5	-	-	CASSYSAGDSNQPQHF	TGTGCCAGCAGTTACTCCGCAGGTGATAGCAATCAGCCCCAGCATTTT
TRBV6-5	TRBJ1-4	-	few	CASNLEDLWDATNEKLFF	TGTGCCAGCAATTTAGAGGACCTTTGGGACGCAACTAATGAAAAACTGTTTTTT
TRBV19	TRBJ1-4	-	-	CASSLLGGRQNEKLFF	TGTGCCAGTAGCCTGCTCGGGGGGAGACAAAATGAAAAACTGTTTTTT
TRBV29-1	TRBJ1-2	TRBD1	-	CSAPGGDRAGGYTF	TGCAGCGCCCCAGGAGGGGACAGGGCAGGTGGCTACACCTTC
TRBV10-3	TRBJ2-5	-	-	CAISESGGVSSYNEQYF	TGTGCCATCAGTGAGTCTGGCGGGGTGAGCTCCTACAATGAGCAGTACTTC
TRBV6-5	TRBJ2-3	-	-	CASSPQGQSDTQYF	TGTGCCAGCAGTCCCCAGGGTCAATCAGATACGCAGTATTTT
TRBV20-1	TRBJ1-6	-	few	CSARVRGRVYNSPLHF	TGCAGTGCTAGAGTTCGAGGCAGAGTTTATAATTCACCCCTCCACTTT
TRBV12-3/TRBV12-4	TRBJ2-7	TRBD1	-	CASSISGQDEQYF	TGTGCCAGCAGTATTTCCGGACAGGACGAGCAGTACTTC
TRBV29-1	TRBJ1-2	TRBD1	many	CSVPTGINYGYTF	TGCAGCGTCCCGACAGGGATAAACTATGGCTACACCTTC
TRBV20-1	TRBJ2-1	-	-	CSARIWAGASYNEQFF	TGCAGTGCTAGGATATGGGCGGGGGCCTCCTACAATGAGCAGTTCTTC
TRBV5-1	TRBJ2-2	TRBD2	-	CASSLRSGGDTAGELFF	TGCGCCAGCAGCTTGCGAAGCGGGGGGGACACAGCCGGGGAGCTGTTTTTT
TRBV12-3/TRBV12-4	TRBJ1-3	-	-	CASSLGSGTGNTIYF	TGTGCCAGCAGTTTAGGGTCAGGGACTGGAAACACCATATATTTT
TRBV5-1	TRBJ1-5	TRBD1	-	CASREDDSGGPGHF	TGCGCCAGCAGGGAAGACGATTCAGGGGGACCAGGGCATTTT
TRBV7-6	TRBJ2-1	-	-	CASSLAVWNEQFF	TGTGCCAGCAGCTTAGCAGTGTGGAATGAGCAGTTCTTC
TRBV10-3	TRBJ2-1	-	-	CAISLGTREQFF	TGTGCCATCAGTCTTGGGACGAGGGAGCAGTTCTTC
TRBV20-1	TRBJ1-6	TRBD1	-	CSALETSRGRSPLHF	TGCAGTGCTCTAGAGACGTCCAGGGGGCGTTCACCCCTCCACTTT
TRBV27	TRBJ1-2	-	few	CASRGLLRGANYGYTF	TGTGCCAGCAGGGGGCTTCTGAGGGGAGCTAACTATGGCTACACCTTC
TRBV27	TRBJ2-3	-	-	CRGGPGTDTQYF	TGTCGAGGGGGGCCCGGCACAGATACGCAGTATTTT
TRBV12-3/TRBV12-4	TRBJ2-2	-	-	CASSFGGGNTGELFF	TGTGCCAGCAGTTTTGGGGGTGGTAACACCGGGGAGCTGTTTTTT
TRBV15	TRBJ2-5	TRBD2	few	CATSTRGGGETQYF	TGTGCCACCAGCACCCGGGGGGGCGGTGAGACCCAGTACTTC
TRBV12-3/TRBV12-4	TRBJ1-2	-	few	CASSPSSLYGYTF	TGTGCCAGCAGTCCCTCTTCCCTGTATGGCTACACCTTC
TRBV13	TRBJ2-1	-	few	CASSSRDSLSYNEQFF	TGTGCCAGCAGCTCCCGGGACTCCCTCTCCTACAATGAGCAGTTCTTC
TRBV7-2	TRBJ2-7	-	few	CASSFTGYSGEQYF	TGTGCCAGCAGCTTCACAGGGTATTCGGGCGAGCAGTACTTC
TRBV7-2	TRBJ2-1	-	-	CASSEGGICQNNEQFF	TGTGCCAGCAGCGAAGGTGGGATTTGTCAAAACAATGAGCAGTTCTTC
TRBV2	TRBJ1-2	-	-	CAQVPEDTPNYGYTF	TGTGCTCAGGTCCCAGAGGATACCCCTAACTATGGCTACACCTTC
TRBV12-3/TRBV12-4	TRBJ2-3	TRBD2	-	CASRLGGGITDTQYF	TGTGCCAGCAGGCTTGGCGGGGGGATCACAGATACGCAGTATTTT
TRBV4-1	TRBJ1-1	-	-	CASSQAWEMNTEAFF	TGCGCCAGCAGTCAAGCATGGGAAATGAACACTGAAGCTTTCTTT
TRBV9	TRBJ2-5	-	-	CASSVATTSQETQYF	TGTGCCAGCAGCGTAGCTACGACGTCACAAGAGACCCAGTACTTC
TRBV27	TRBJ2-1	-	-	CASSSGTEFYNEQFF	TGTGCCAGCAGTTCCGGGACCGAGTTCTACAATGAGCAGTTCTTC
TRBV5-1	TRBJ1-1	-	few	CASSPLQGPPMNTEAFF	TGCGCCAGCAGCCCGCTACAGGGTCCCCCCATGAACACTGAAGCTTTCTTT
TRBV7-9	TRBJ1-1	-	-	CASSLGLRQTMNTEAFF	TGTGCCAGCAGCTTAGGGTTGAGGCAGACAATGAACACTGAAGCTTTCTTT
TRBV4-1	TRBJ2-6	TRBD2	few	CASSQSGLGRMISGANVLTF	TGCGCCAGCAGCCAAAGCGGACTAGGACGCATGATCTCTGGGGCCAACGTCCTGACTTTC
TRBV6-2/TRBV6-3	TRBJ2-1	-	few	CASSYGGAGNEQFF	TGTGCCAGCAGTTACGGGGGGGCTGGCAATGAGCAGTTCTTC
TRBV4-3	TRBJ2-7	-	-	CASSQVAGGIYEQYF	TGCGCCAGCAGCCAAGTGGCAGGGGGGATCTACGAGCAGTACTTC
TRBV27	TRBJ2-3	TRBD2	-	CASSLRLAGFSDTQYF	TGTGCCAGCAGTCTCCGACTAGCGGGGTTCTCAGATACGCAGTATTTT